The 11 T cell receptor beta chains below all came from one sample that was sequenced in a study of blood T cell repertoires in COVID-19. Sequenced by immunoSEQ multiplex PCR; TCRdb stores in-frame clones only, minus some. The top ten clones hold around 9% of a sample with about 40,000 clones, approximately 88% of them seen once. Sequenced input: peripheral blood. These TCRs come from a woman in her seventies with acute or convalescent COVID-19.

J is TRBJ2-4 and V is TRBV7-2, with D perhaps TRBD1 (6 bases). V was pared by 1 base and J by 8 bases, with 12 bases between. CDR1 SGHTA and CDR2 FQGNSA come from the germline V gene. The CDR3 sequence is 14 residues long. The CDR3 DNA follows: TGTGCCAGCAGCTTAGGGGGGCCTAAGGACATTCAGTACTTC. Its translation is CASSLGGPKDIQYF.

The chain uses TRBV7-9 and TRBJ1-2; TRBD1 matches at 7 bases. This CDR3 contains 12 residues. V gave up 4 bases and J gave up 7 bases; unmatched junction bases: 3. The germline V gene has CDR1 SEHNR and CDR2 FQNEAQ (reference sequence). The CDR3 DNA reads as TGTGCCAGCAGCTCGACAGGGTTTGGCTACACCTTC. Its translation: CASSSTGFGYTF.

The chain joins TRBV5-5 to TRBJ2-2, with a tentative D call TRBD1 (6 bases). V lost 4 bases, J lost 7 bases, and 11 bases lay in between. CDR1 and CDR2 from the germline V gene are SGHKS and YYEKEE (reference sequence). This CDR3 has 13 amino acids. CDR3 sequence (DNA): TGTGCCAGCAGCACCAGGGGCCTCGGGGAGCTGTTTTTT. Translating gives CASSTRGLGELFF.

The J gene is TRBJ2-7, the V gene TRBV11-2; 10 positions match TRBD2. Germline lookup yields CDR1 SGHAT and CDR2 FQNNGV. The CDR3 has 16 residues. With 6 bases clipped from V and 1 base from J, the junction kept 9 bases outside the gene matches. CDR3 nucleotide sequence: TGTGCCAGCAGGGACCTAGCGGGGGTGACGTCCTACGAGCAGTACGTC. Translated, it gives CASRDLAGVTSYEQYV.

This chain connects TRBV30 to TRBJ1-5, with D unresolved. The V end lost 3 bases, the J end lost 7 bases, and 10 bases lay between the germline ends. The CDR3 loop spans 12 amino acids. Per the germline V gene, CDR1 is GTSNPN and CDR2 is SVGIG (reference sequence). CDR3 protein: CAWSRPGQPQHF. The CDR3 DNA sequence: TGTGCCTGGAGCCGGCCGGGACAGCCCCAGCATTTT. Combining the CDR3 with reference TRBV30 and TRBJ1-5 gives the whole variable domain SQTIHQWPATLVQPVGSPLSLECTVEGTSNPNLYWYRQAAGRGLQLLFYSVGIGQISSEVPQNLSASRPQDRQFILSSKKLLLSDSGFYLCAWSRPGQPQHFGDGTRLSIL.

Comments on this clone: The sample contains more than one DNA sequence encoding this CDR3. V is TRBV7-2 and J is TRBJ2-5; D not certain. The CDR3 totals 14 residues. Germline lookup yields CDR1 SGHTA and CDR2 FQGNSA. V was trimmed by 3 bases and J by 2 bases, leaving 10 bases between them. The CDR3 nucleotides read TGTGCCAGCAGCTTGGTATCCGGGCAAGAGACCCAGTACTTC. Translation gives CASSLVSGQETQYF.

The chain is built from TRBV4-3 and TRBJ1-1; tentative D call: TRBD1 (6 bases). Between the trimmed V and J ends, which lost 0 bases and 4 bases, there was a span of 21 bases. CDR1 LGHNA and CDR2 YSLEER come from the germline V gene. This CDR3 is built from 18 residues. This chain's CDR3 is CASSQEGPGQLRGTEAFF. CDR3 coding DNA: TGCGCCAGCAGCCAAGAAGGGCCGGGACAACTGAGGGGCACTGAAGCTTTCTTT.

This chain links TRBV3-1 (or the pseudogene TRBV3-2) with TRBJ2-2; no firm D call. CDR1 is LGHDT, CDR2 YNNKEL, per germline (reference sequence). This CDR3 spans 14 amino acids. Between the trimmed V and J ends, which lost 1 base and 1 base, there was a span of 4 bases. Here the CDR3 reads CASSQAGNTGELFF. For the CDR3, the DNA is TGTGCCAGCAGCCAAGCCGGGAACACCGGGGAGCTGTTTTTT.

This chain connects TRBV7-2 to TRBJ2-1, with a tentative D call TRBD2 (6 bases). Trimming took off 1 base at V and 5 bases at J, with 9 bases between the two ends. There are 14 residues in the CDR3. The germline V gene has CDR1 SGHTA and CDR2 FQGNSA. CDR3 coding DNA: TGTGCCAGCAGCTTAGTCGGGAGTCACAATGAGCAGTTCTTC. Protein product: CASSLVGSHNEQFF.

V usage is TRBV14 and J usage is TRBJ2-1, with 9 nucleotides matching TRBD2. Germline V gene data show CDR1 as SGHDN and CDR2 as FVKESK. The V gene end was trimmed by 3 bases and the J gene end by 4 bases; junction bases not matched to a gene: 10. This CDR3 has 17 residues. In DNA, the CDR3 is TGTGCCAGCAGCCAGTTAGCTAGCGGGAAGGGGTACAATGAGCAGTTCTTC. Its protein is CASSQLASGKGYNEQFF.

The chain is built from TRBV7-8 and TRBJ1-4; TRBD1 matches 7 bases. The CDR3 is made up of 12 amino acids. Germline-derived CDR1 and CDR2 are SGHVS and FQNEAQ. Trimming removed 8 bases from V and 3 bases from J; junction bases left unmatched: 0. CDR3 in amino acids: CASGTANEKLFF. The CDR3, as DNA: TGTGCCAGCGGGACAGCTAATGAAAAACTGTTTTTT.